The 27 T cell receptor beta chains below come from one sample, sequenced in a study of T cells in Graves' hyperthyroidism and ophthalmopathy. The investigators amplified TCR beta CDR3 regions from RNA transcripts. Carried out on the TCR CDR3, a first-round RT-PCR used the HTBI primer set. TCRdb re-analysed the multiplex PCR reads in MiXCR, keeping a single row per CDR3 protein. Of fewer than 900,000 distinct CDR3 sequences listed, 15% to 20% are singletons. The source material was blood. The receptors here all came from a woman aged 45-59 years with Graves' hyperthyroidism that later progressed to Graves' ophthalmopathy.

This clonotype appeared many times. The chain carries TRBV10-3 and TRBJ2-6; TRBD1 aligns across 8 bases. CDR1 and CDR2 (germline): ENHRY, SYGVKD. The CDR3 loop spans 17 amino acids. The ends lost 4 bases at V and 1 base at J; junction bases unmatched: 6. The CDR3 coding sequence is TGTGCCATCAGTGGACAGGGGATCCTGTCTGGGGCCAACGTCCTGACTTTC. Amino acid sequence: CAISGQGILSGANVLTF.

The chain combines TRBV14 with TRBJ1-1; perhaps TRBD1 as D (5 bases). Germline V gives CDR1 SGHDN, CDR2 FVKESK. Trimming took 1 base from V and 4 from J, leaving 22 bases between them. This CDR3 spans 18 amino acids. CDR3 bases: TGTGCCAGCAGCCAAGTTAAGGAGTTTTTAGGGGATAGCACTGAAGCTTTCTTT. Protein sequence: CASSQVKEFLGDSTEAFF.

In its sample, this clonotype was seen many times. The chain employs TRBV11-3 and TRBJ1-1; perhaps TRBD1 as D (5 bases). V lost 8 bases and J lost 0, with 13 bases in between. Germline CDR1 reads SGHNT; CDR2 reads YENEEA. The CDR3 is 14 amino acids. The CDR3 DNA is TGTGCCAGCCGACGAGGCAGGGTGAACACTGAAGCTTTCTTT. This gives the protein CASRRGRVNTEAFF. The full variable domain, with the rest looked up from reference TRBV11-3 and TRBJ1-1, is EAGVVQSPRYKIIEKKQPVAFWCNPISGHNTLYWYLQNLGQGPELLIRYENEEAVDDSQLPKDRFSAERLKGVDSTLKIQPAELGDSAVYLCASRRGRVNTEAFFGQGTRLTVV.

This clonotype was detected many times. This rearrangement joins TRBV6-1 to TRBJ1-1; tentatively, D is TRBD1 (5 bases). V lost 7 bases to trimming and J lost 1 base, with 13 bases between them. CDR3 size: 14 residues. CDR1 is MNHNS and CDR2 is SASEGT in the germline V gene. The CDR3 sequence: CASMFRGSNTEAFF. The CDR3 bases are TGTGCCAGCATGTTCCGGGGCTCGAACACTGAAGCTTTCTTT.

This clonotype was seen a handful of times. The J gene is TRBJ1-3, the V gene TRBV2, with a possible D match to TRBD1 (5 bases). This CDR3 is 16 amino acids long. The ends were cut back, 4 bases at V and 0 bases at J, with 13 bases in the middle. Germline CDR1 reads SNHLY; CDR2 reads FYNNEI. The CDR3 spells CASSGQPTHSGNTIYF. The DNA of the CDR3 is TGTGCCAGCAGTGGACAGCCAACCCACTCTGGAAACACCATATATTTT. Looking up the rest from reference TRBV2 and TRBJ1-3 gives the full variable domain: EPEVTQTPSHQVTQMGQEVILRCVPISNHLYFYWYRQILGQKVEFLVSFYNNEISEKSEIFDDQFSVERPDGSNFTLKIRSTKLEDSAMYFCASSGQPTHSGNTIYFGEGSWLTVV.

The chain joins TRBV5-1 to TRBJ1-2; TRBD1 agrees at 9 bases. Germline V gene sequence: CDR1 SGHRS, CDR2 YFSETQ. The CDR3 is made up of 15 amino acids. Trimming at V came to 6 bases and at J to 0 bases, leaving 6 bases not matched to a gene. The CDR3 nucleotides read TGCGCCAGCACTTCCGGGACAGGGACTAACTATGGCTACACCTTC. Translation: CASTSGTGTNYGYTF.

Many counts were recorded for this clonotype. The chain recombines TRBV20-1 with TRBJ1-1; 8 bases agree with TRBD1. This CDR3 is built from 15 residues. Germline CDR1 is DFQATT and CDR2 is SNEGSKA (reference sequence). With V trimmed by 4 bases and J by 2 bases, 9 bases remained unmatched. CDR3 amino acids: CSAKRDRWDNTEAFF. The CDR3 DNA sequence: TGCAGTGCTAAACGGGACAGGTGGGATAACACTGAAGCTTTCTTT.

This clonotype has just a few counts. A much more abundant neighbour one base away suggests this may be a read error. J is TRBJ2-2 and V is TRBV2, with 13 bases matching TRBD2. The germline gives CDR1 SNHLY, CDR2 FYNNEI. The length of the CDR3 is 16 residues. DNA for the CDR3: TGTGCCAGCAGAGAAAGACTAGCGGGGGGAACCGGGGGGCTGTTTTTT. As protein: CASRERLAGGTGGLFF.

This clonotype was found a few times. This chain connects TRBV7-3 to TRBJ2-1; D remains unclear. This CDR3 comprises 13 residues. V was pared by 6 bases and J by 9 bases, with 15 bases between. Germline V gene lookup returns CDR1 SGHTA and CDR2 FQGTGA. In nucleotides, the CDR3 is TGTGCCAGCAGTTCCCTACTTACGGCTGAGCAGTTCTTC. Translation: CASSSLLTAEQFF.

This clonotype has a count of ten or more. The rearrangement links TRBV5-1 to TRBJ2-1; TRBD2 aligns across 7 bases. The CDR3 covers 15 residues. The germline CDR1 and CDR2 sequences are SGHRS and YFSETQ. The V gene end was trimmed by 4 bases and the J gene end by 1 base; junction bases not matched to a gene: 5. CDR3: CASSPLRGSYNEQFF. In DNA form, the CDR3 reads TGCGCCAGCAGCCCACTGCGGGGGTCCTACAATGAGCAGTTCTTC.

V is TRBV2 and J is TRBJ1-6; D is unresolved. Looked up from germline, CDR1 is SNHLY and CDR2 is FYNNEI. This CDR3 comprises 15 residues. Between the trimmed V and J ends, which lost 2 bases and 7 bases, there was a span of 12 bases. This CDR3 reads CASSETREVNSPLHF. The CDR3 coding sequence is TGTGCCAGCAGTGAAACTAGAGAGGTCAATTCACCCCTCCACTTT.

The chain couples TRBV6-1 to TRBJ1-1; tentatively, D is TRBD1 (6 bases). The CDR3 spans 16 residues. Germline CDR1 is MNHNS and CDR2 is SASEGT. Trimming left V 5 bases short and J 4 bases short, with 20 bases between. CDR3: CASSRSDRGGSTEAFF. The CDR3 nucleotides read TGTGCCAGCAGTCGAAGTGATCGAGGGGGGAGCACTGAAGCTTTCTTT.

In this sample, this clonotype turned up a few times. The genes are TRBV20-1 and TRBJ1-6, with no clear D. This CDR3 has 12 amino acids. Trimming left V 5 bases short and J 13 bases short, with 15 bases between. Germline V gene data show CDR1 as DFQATT and CDR2 as SNEGSKA (reference sequence). CDR3 in amino acids: CSASSGTSPLHF. CDR3 bases: TGCAGTGCTTCTTCTGGTACTTCCCCCCTCCACTTT.

This clonotype was seen ten or more times. CDR3 in amino acids: CASRTEPGQETQYF. As DNA, the CDR3 is TGTGCCAGCCGGACGGAACCAGGTCAGGAGACCCAGTACTTC. The chain joins TRBV2 to TRBJ2-5, with D hard to call. The CDR3 sequence is 14 residues long. Germline V gene lookup returns CDR1 SNHLY and CDR2 FYNNEI. Trimming pared 8 bases from V and 5 bases from J, leaving 18 bases between.

In this sample, this clonotype turned up a few times. The J gene is TRBJ1-6, the V gene TRBV5-6, with TRBD1 matching 9 bases. CDR1 SGHDT and CDR2 YYEEEE come from the germline V gene. The CDR3 is 15 residues long. V gave up 1 base and J gave up 9 bases; unmatched junction bases: 5. The CDR3 nucleotides read TGTGCCAGCAGCTTGCCCGGGACAGGGTTTTCACCCCTCCACTTT. Translation gives CASSLPGTGFSPLHF. The full variable domain, completed using reference TRBV5-6 and TRBJ1-6, is DAGVTQSPTHLIKTRGQQVTLRCSPKSGHDTVSWYQQALGQGPQFIFQYYEEEERQRGNFPDRFSGHQFPNYSSELNVNALLLGDSALYLCASSLPGTGFSPLHFGNGTRLTVT.

This clonotype appeared many times. The CDR3 DNA reads as TGTGCCAGCAGCAACAGGGGGCAGTCCAATGAGCAGTTCTTC. Amino acids: CASSNRGQSNEQFF. This sequence joins TRBV12-3 or TRBV12-4 and TRBJ2-1; 9 bases line up with TRBD1. V dropped 6 bases and J dropped 6; count of bases not matched to a gene: 6. The CDR3 covers 14 residues.

This clonotype was recorded many times. This chain's CDR3 is CSARRQENTEAFF. The CDR3 DNA is TGCAGTGCTAGACGGCAGGAGAACACTGAAGCTTTCTTT. This chain connects TRBV20-1 to TRBJ1-1; no definite D call. Looked up from germline, CDR1 is DFQATT and CDR2 is SNEGSKA (reference sequence). The CDR3 totals 13 residues. V was pared by 2 bases and J by 1 base, with 8 bases between.

This clonotype has ten or more counts. The chain has TRBV12-3 or TRBV12-4 and TRBJ2-5; the D gene is possibly TRBD2 (5 bases). This CDR3 has 15 residues. The V and J ends lost 2 bases and 2 bases respectively, with 12 bases between them. Written as DNA, the CDR3 is TGTGCCAGCAGTTTATACCGGGATCCTCAAGAGACCCAGTACTTC. It specifies CASSLYRDPQETQYF.

The sample holds many counts of this clonotype. The chain combines TRBV3-1 with TRBJ2-4, with D unclear. V gave up 1 base and J gave up 0 bases, with 10 bases separating them. Germline V CDR1 and CDR2: LGHDT, YNNKEL (reference sequence). The CDR3 is made up of 16 amino acids. This CDR3 is CASSQAIRAAKNIQYF. For the CDR3, the DNA is TGTGCCAGCAGCCAAGCAATCCGGGCAGCCAAAAACATTCAGTACTTC.

This clonotype came up a few times. Sequence at one end of the junction differs from germline and may be a read error. The chain joins TRBV5-1 to TRBJ2-5, with a tentative D call TRBD2 (6 bases). Looked up from germline, CDR1 is SGHRS and CDR2 is YFSETQ. The CDR3 has 14 residues. CDR3: CASSLPGDQETQYF. As DNA, the CDR3 is TGCGCCAGCAGCTTGCCGGGGGACCAGGAGACCCAGTACTTC.

V gene TRBV6-1 combines with J gene TRBJ1-5; TRBD1 matches at 7 bases. Looked up from germline, CDR1 is MNHNS and CDR2 is SASEGT. The V segment lost 4 bases and the J segment 0 bases; nucleotides outside the gene matches: 3. CDR3 length: 15 residues. The CDR3 is CASSVYRGSNQPQHF. CDR3 DNA sequence: TGTGCCAGCAGTGTGTACAGGGGTAGCAATCAGCCCCAGCATTTT.

This rearrangement joins TRBV27 to TRBJ1-5; D may be TRBD1 (5 bases). Germline CDR1 is MNHEY and CDR2 is SMNVEV (reference sequence). Trimming took off 10 bases at V and 3 bases at J, with 19 bases between the two ends. CDR3 length: 15 amino acids. The CDR3 spells CATRDGQGFNQPQHF. CDR3 in DNA: TGTGCCACCCGAGATGGCCAGGGCTTCAATCAGCCCCAGCATTTT.

V gene TRBV27 combines with J gene TRBJ1-4; perhaps TRBD1 as D (6 bases). The CDR3 extends over 15 amino acids. Per the germline V gene, CDR1 is MNHEY and CDR2 is SMNVEV (reference sequence). The V and J ends lost 2 bases and 6 bases respectively, with 13 bases between them. In nucleotides, the CDR3 is TGTGCCAGCAGTTTAACCGGGACATACGATGAAAAACTGTTTTTT. Protein sequence: CASSLTGTYDEKLFF.

This clonotype was seen at least ten times. V and J are TRBV6-1 and TRBJ2-1, with D uncertain. V lost 6 bases and J 3 bases, leaving 12 bases between the germline ends. Germline-derived CDR1 and CDR2 are MNHNS and SASEGT. The CDR3 runs to 14 residues. The CDR3 DNA reads TGTGCCAGCAGCCCGCTAAGGAACTACAATGAGCAGTTCTTC. It codes for CASSPLRNYNEQFF.

This clonotype was seen repeatedly, ten times or more. This rearrangement joins TRBV3-1 to TRBJ1-1; TRBD1 might be the D (5 bases). This CDR3 has 14 amino acids. Germline lookup yields CDR1 LGHDT and CDR2 YNNKEL (reference sequence). Trimming pared 1 base from V and 1 base from J, leaving 7 bases between. This CDR3 is CASSQAGENTEAFF. The DNA for the CDR3 is TGTGCCAGCAGCCAAGCGGGGGAGAACACTGAAGCTTTCTTT. The full variable domain, in which reference TRBV3-1 and TRBJ1-1 provide the parts outside the CDR3, is DTAVSQTPKYLVTQMGNDKSIKCEQNLGHDTMYWYKQDSKKFLKIMFSYNNKELIINETVPNRFSPKSPDKAHLNLHINSLELGDSAVYFCASSQAGENTEAFFGQGTRLTVV.

The gene calls are TRBV24-1 and TRBJ2-2, with 12 nucleotides matching TRBD2. This CDR3 is built from 13 residues. Germline CDR1 and CDR2: KGHDR and SFDVKD. The CDR3 reads CARGLAGLGELFF. The DNA of the CDR3 is TGTGCTAGGGGACTAGCGGGTCTCGGGGAGCTGTTTTTT.

Many counts were recorded for this clonotype. The rearrangement joins TRBV18 to TRBJ1-2; no definite D call. This CDR3 spans 12 amino acids. The V end was cut by 3 bases, the J end by 6 bases, with 8 bases between. Germline loops: CDR1 KGHSH, CDR2 LQKENI. This CDR3 is CASSPTGDGYTF. CDR3 nucleotide sequence: TGTGCCAGCTCACCTACTGGGGATGGCTACACCTTC.